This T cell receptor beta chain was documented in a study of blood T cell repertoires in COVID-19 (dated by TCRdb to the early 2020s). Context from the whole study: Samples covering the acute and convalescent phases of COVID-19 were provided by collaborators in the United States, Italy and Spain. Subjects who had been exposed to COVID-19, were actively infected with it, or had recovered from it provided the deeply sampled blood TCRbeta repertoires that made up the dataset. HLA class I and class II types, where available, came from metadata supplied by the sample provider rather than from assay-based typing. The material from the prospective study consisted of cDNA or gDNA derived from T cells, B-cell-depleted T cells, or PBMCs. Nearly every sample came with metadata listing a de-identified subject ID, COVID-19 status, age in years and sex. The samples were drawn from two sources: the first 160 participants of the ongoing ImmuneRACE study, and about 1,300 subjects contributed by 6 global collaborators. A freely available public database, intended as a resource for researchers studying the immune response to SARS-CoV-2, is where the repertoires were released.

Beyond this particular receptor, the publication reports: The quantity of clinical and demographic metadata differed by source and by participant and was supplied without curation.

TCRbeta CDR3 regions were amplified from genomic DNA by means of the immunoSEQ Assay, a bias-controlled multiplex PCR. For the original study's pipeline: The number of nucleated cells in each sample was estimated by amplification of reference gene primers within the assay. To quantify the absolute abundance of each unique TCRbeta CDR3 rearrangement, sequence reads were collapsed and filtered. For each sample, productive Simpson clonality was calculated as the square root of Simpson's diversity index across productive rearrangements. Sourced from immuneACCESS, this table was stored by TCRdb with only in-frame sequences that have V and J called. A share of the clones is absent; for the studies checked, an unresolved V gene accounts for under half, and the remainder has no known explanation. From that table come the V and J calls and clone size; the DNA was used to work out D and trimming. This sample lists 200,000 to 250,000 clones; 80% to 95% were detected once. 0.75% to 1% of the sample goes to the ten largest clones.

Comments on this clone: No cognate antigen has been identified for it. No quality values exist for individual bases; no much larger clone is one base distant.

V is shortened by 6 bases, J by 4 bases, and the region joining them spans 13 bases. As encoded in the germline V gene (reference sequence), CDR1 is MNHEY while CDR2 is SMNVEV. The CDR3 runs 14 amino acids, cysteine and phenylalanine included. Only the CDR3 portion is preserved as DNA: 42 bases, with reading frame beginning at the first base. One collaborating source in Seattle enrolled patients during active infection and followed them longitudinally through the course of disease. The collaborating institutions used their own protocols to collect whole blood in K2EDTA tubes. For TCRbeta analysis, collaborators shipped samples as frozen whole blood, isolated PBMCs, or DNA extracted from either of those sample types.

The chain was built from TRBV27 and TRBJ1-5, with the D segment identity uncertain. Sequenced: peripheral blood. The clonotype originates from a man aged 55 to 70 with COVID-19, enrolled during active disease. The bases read TGTGCCAGCAGCGAGCAGGCTCCTAATCAGCCCCAGCATTTT. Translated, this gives CASSEQAPNQPQHF.